A single sample is the source of the 22 T cell receptor beta chains below, sequenced in a study of T cells in Graves' hyperthyroidism and ophthalmopathy. TCR beta CDR3 sequences were amplified from RNA transcripts. Researchers ran a first-round RT-PCR on the TCR CDR3 using the HTBI primer set. TCRdb ran MiXCR on the multiplex PCR reads and lists one entry per CDR3 protein. The sample lists a few hundred thousand distinct CDR3 sequences, about 14% seen once, with around 20% in the top ten. The material sequenced was blood. The source of these receptors is a woman aged 30 to 39 with Graves' ophthalmopathy.

This clonotype appeared a few times. V is TRBV7-8 and J is TRBJ2-1, with 14 positions matching TRBD2. With 2 bases clipped from V and 8 bases from J, the junction kept 8 bases outside the gene matches. CDR1 and CDR2 from the germline V gene are SGHVS and FQNEAQ. The length of the CDR3 is 17 residues. CDR3 residues: CASSLMTSGGVGDEQFF. CDR3 sequence (DNA): TGTGCCAGCAGCTTAATGACTAGCGGGGGGGTTGGGGATGAGCAGTTCTTC.

The chain carries TRBV7-9 and TRBJ2-7; a possible D gene is TRBD1 (6 bases). Trimming pared 5 bases from V and 1 base from J, leaving 12 bases between. The germline CDR1 and CDR2 sequences are SEHNR and FQNEAQ (reference sequence). The CDR3 sequence is 14 residues long. The chain's CDR3 is CASSKDRDSYEQYF. In nucleotides, the CDR3 is TGTGCCAGCAGCAAGGACAGAGATTCCTACGAGCAGTACTTC.

This clonotype was seen at least ten times. The J gene is TRBJ2-7, the V gene TRBV20-1; TRBD1 matches at 10 bases. Germline trimming cut 1 base from V and 4 bases from J; bases unmatched to any gene: 7. This CDR3 spans 15 amino acids. CDR1 is DFQATT, CDR2 SNEGSKA, per germline (reference sequence). CDR3 in DNA: TGCAGTGCTAGAGGGGGGACAGGGGTTACTTACGAGCAGTACTTC. Translation gives CSARGGTGVTYEQYF.

The rearrangement joins TRBV10-3 to TRBJ1-6, with 7 bases lining up with TRBD1. The germline V gene encodes CDR1 ENHRY and CDR2 SYGVKD. Trimming cost V 6 bases and J 8 bases; bases outside gene matches: 1. The CDR3 is 12 amino acids. CDR3 region: CAIRGGDSPLHF. The CDR3 DNA follows: TGTGCCATCAGAGGGGGCGATTCACCCCTCCACTTT.

As to this clonotype: This clone may be a read error of a much larger clone one base away. The rearrangement joins TRBV2 to TRBJ2-7; 7 bases are shared with TRBD1. Germline loops: CDR1 SNHLY, CDR2 FYNNEI. The CDR3 consists of 15 residues. J lost 2 bases, V lost 8 bases, and 12 bases had no gene match. The CDR3 loop is CASRIEQGTTYEQYF. The CDR3 coding sequence is TGTGCCAGCCGAATTGAACAGGGGACGACCTACGAGCAGTACTTC.

This clonotype has at least ten counts. This chain uses TRBV30 with TRBJ2-3; D is ambiguous. The germline V and J ends were trimmed by 0 bases and 0 bases, with 4 bases remaining between them. The CDR3 spans 13 residues. Germline loops: CDR1 GTSNPN, CDR2 SVGIG (reference sequence). The CDR3 reads CAWSVYSTDTQYF. The CDR3 DNA follows: TGTGCCTGGAGTGTGTATAGCACAGATACGCAGTATTTT.

This chain links TRBV7-3 with TRBJ2-3, with 10 bases aligning to TRBD2. Germline loops: CDR1 SGHTA, CDR2 FQGTGA. The V and J ends lost 5 bases and 5 bases, in that order; junction bases with no gene match: 13. The CDR3 runs 17 residues. The CDR3 loop is CASSPKTLAGVQDTQYF. The CDR3 DNA reads TGTGCCAGCAGCCCGAAAACCCTAGCGGGGGTTCAAGATACGCAGTATTTT.

This clonotype was counted ten times or more. The chain links TRBV30 to TRBJ1-6; D is unresolved. Germline CDR1 GTSNPN, CDR2 SVGIG (reference sequence). The CDR3 runs to 16 residues. Trimming took 2 bases from V and 10 from J, leaving 21 bases between them. The CDR3 DNA sequence: TGTGCCTGGAGTAAAGGATCCCCTGGCCCAAAATCACCCCTCCACTTT. It yields the protein CAWSKGSPGPKSPLHF. Drawing the rest from reference TRBV30 and TRBJ1-6, the complete variable domain is SQTIHQWPATLVQPVGSPLSLECTVEGTSNPNLYWYRQAAGRGLQLLFYSVGIGQISSEVPQNLSASRPQDRQFILSSKKLLLSDSGFYLCAWSKGSPGPKSPLHFGNGTRLTVT.

This clonotype was counted only a few times. The chain has TRBV5-1 and TRBJ2-7, with TRBD1 identical over 8 bases. V lost 4 bases, J lost 3 bases, and 21 bases stayed unmatched. The CDR3 is made up of 19 amino acids. Germline V lookup: CDR1 SGHRS, CDR2 YFSETQ. CDR3 bases: TGCGCCAGCAGCGAACCGGACAGAACTTCTCCGACAGGGGTCTACGAGCAGTACTTC. It translates to CASSEPDRTSPTGVYEQYF.

A word on this clonotype: This could be a read error, since a much larger clone is one nucleotide away. This chain links TRBV7-9 with TRBJ2-5, with 8 bases fitting TRBD2. The CDR3 contains 13 residues. Germline assignment: CDR1 SEHNR and CDR2 FQNEAQ (reference sequence). V gave up 1 base and J gave up 10 bases; unmatched junction bases: 5. The CDR3 DNA reads as TGTGCCAGCAGCTTAGGAACTAGCGGCTACCAGTACTTC. Translation: CASSLGTSGYQYF.

This clonotype was observed many times. V is TRBV30 and J is TRBJ2-6; no clear D gene. The CDR3 extends over 17 amino acids. The V gene's germline CDR1 is GTSNPN and CDR2 SVGIG (reference sequence). Trimming removed 3 bases from V and 0 bases from J, with 15 bases in between. Here the CDR3 reads CAWRKGSVISGANVLTF. CDR3 coding DNA: TGTGCCTGGAGGAAGGGATCCGTCATCTCTGGGGCCAACGTCCTGACTTTC.

Many counts were recorded for this clonotype. The chain links TRBV2 to TRBJ1-3; no clear D gene. The CDR3 loop spans 14 amino acids. Germline V CDR1 and CDR2: SNHLY, FYNNEI. Trimming cost V 6 bases and J 0 bases, with 9 bases left between them. CDR3 residues: CASRKDVSGNTIYF. CDR3 sequence (DNA): TGTGCCAGCAGGAAGGATGTCTCTGGAAACACCATATATTTT.

This clonotype was counted between two and nine times. The V gene is TRBV6-1, the J gene TRBJ1-5; no clear D gene. Germline V gene lookup returns CDR1 MNHNS and CDR2 SASEGT. This CDR3 is built from 15 residues. The germline V and J ends were trimmed by 0 bases and 3 bases, with 9 bases remaining between them. Here the CDR3 reads CASSEALGYNQPQHF. CDR3 nucleotide sequence: TGTGCCAGCAGTGAAGCCCTAGGATACAATCAGCCCCAGCATTTT.

This clonotype came up many times. CDR3 DNA: TGTGCCAGCAGCCAAGAAAACGAGCGCACCGGGGAGCTGTTTTTT. Protein product: CASSQENERTGELFF. The chain links TRBV4-2 to TRBJ2-2; D remains ambiguous. The CDR3 covers 15 residues. Germline V gives CDR1 LGHNA, CDR2 YNFKEQ. Trimming shortened V by 0 bases and J by 4 bases, and 9 bases separated the two germline ends.

This clonotype was recorded at least ten times. CDR3 nucleotide sequence: TGTGCCAGCAGTTCATCTTTACACAGGCTGGAGGGAGCTTTCTTT. Its translation is CASSSSLHRLEGAFF. The J gene is TRBJ1-1, the V gene TRBV12-3 or TRBV12-4, with a possible D match to TRBD1 (5 bases). The CDR3 spans 15 residues. Trimming took 4 bases from V and 10 from J, leaving 22 bases between them.

In this sample, this clonotype turned up many times. This chain uses TRBV10-3 with TRBJ1-5; unclear D gene. CDR3 length: 13 amino acids. Trimming cost V 3 bases and J 3 bases, with 6 bases left between them. Germline lookup yields CDR1 ENHRY and CDR2 SYGVKD. CDR3 residues: CAISEGLNQPQHF. The CDR3 nucleotides are TGTGCCATCAGTGAAGGCCTCAATCAGCCCCAGCATTTT.

The chain joins TRBV7-3 to TRBJ2-2; 12 positions agree with TRBD2. The CDR3 runs to 15 residues. Germline V gene sequence: CDR1 SGHTA, CDR2 FQGTGA. V was clipped by 5 bases and J by 6 bases; unmatched bases: 4. This CDR3 reads CASSPLAGGSGELFF. In DNA form, the CDR3 reads TGTGCCAGCAGCCCACTAGCGGGGGGTTCCGGGGAGCTGTTTTTT. Drawing the rest from reference TRBV7-3 and TRBJ2-2, the complete variable domain is GAGVSQTPSNKVTEKGKYVELRCDPISGHTALYWYRQSLGQGPEFLIYFQGTGAADDSGLPNDRFFAVRPEGSVSTLKIQRTERGDSAVYLCASSPLAGGSGELFFGEGSRLTVL.

This clonotype was counted ten times or more. V and J are TRBV2 and TRBJ2-2; perhaps TRBD2 as D (5 bases). The length of the CDR3 is 15 residues. CDR1 and CDR2 (germline): SNHLY, FYNNEI. Between the trimmed V and J ends, which lost 9 bases and 2 bases, there was a span of 16 bases. This chain's CDR3 is CASSTGRANTGELFF. The DNA of the CDR3 is TGTGCCAGTTCCACGGGAAGAGCCAACACCGGGGAGCTGTTTTTT.

This clonotype was recorded at least ten times. DNA for the CDR3: TGTGCCTGGAGAGCCCAGGGGTGGACTGAAGCTTTCTTT. This encodes CAWRAQGWTEAFF. The rearrangement uses TRBV30 and TRBJ1-1; D may be TRBD1 (6 bases). Germline V gives CDR1 GTSNPN, CDR2 SVGIG (reference sequence). This CDR3 contains 13 residues. The V and J ends lost 3 bases and 5 bases respectively, with 13 bases between them. Based on the CDR3 plus reference TRBV30 and TRBJ1-1, the full variable domain is SQTIHQWPATLVQPVGSPLSLECTVEGTSNPNLYWYRQAAGRGLQLLFYSVGIGQISSEVPQNLSASRPQDRQFILSSKKLLLSDSGFYLCAWRAQGWTEAFFGQGTRLTVV.

This clonotype came up many times. The chain's CDR3 is CSAKNTEAFF. CDR3 nucleotide sequence: TGCAGCGCCAAGAACACTGAAGCTTTCTTT. The chain couples TRBV29-1 to TRBJ1-1; no definite D call. The CDR3 is 10 residues long. Germline V gives CDR1 SQVTM, CDR2 ANQGSEA. V was clipped by 7 bases and J by 1 base, with 4 bases between them.

As for this clonotype: One base away lies a much larger clone, so this may be a sequencing read error. CDR3 amino acids: CASNSGTTHEKYF. The DNA of the CDR3 is TGTGCCAGTAACTCCGGGACTACCCACGAGAAGTACTTC. This rearrangement joins TRBV6-2 or TRBV6-3 to TRBJ2-7; 7 bases map to TRBD2. Germline CDR1 is MNHEY and CDR2 is SVGEGT. There are 13 residues in the CDR3.

This clonotype was observed at least ten times. This chain links TRBV27 with TRBJ1-3; D is unclear. V lost 10 bases and J 1 base, leaving 11 bases between the germline ends. The CDR3 consists of 13 residues. CDR1 is MNHEY and CDR2 is SMNVEV in the germline V gene (reference sequence). CDR3 coding DNA: TGTGCCACCCGTCTATTATCTGGAAACACCATATATTTT. Its protein product is CATRLLSGNTIYF.